This TCR beta chain was captured by sequencing in a study of regulatory T cells in long-lasting Graves disease. As for time point: newly diagnosed GD, antithyroid drugs for less than 3 months. PBMC-derived RNA was used for the TCR library. Library construction for TCR beta used iRepertoire HTBI primers and Arm-PCR of CDR3 regions. TCRdb independently ran MiXCR on the multiplex PCR reads; one entry per CDR3 protein. The sample includes 440,000 or so distinct CDR3 sequences, less than 20% of them seen just once. Per germline, CDR1 MNHEY and CDR2 SVGEGT. Losses at the gene ends were 2 bases for V and 0 bases for J; bases not matched to a gene: 4. There are 18 residues in the CDR3. The same sample was also studied in work on T cells in Graves' hyperthyroidism and ophthalmopathy.

The source material was peripheral blood mononuclear cells (PBMCs), sampled at new diagnosis, from a patient treated with antithyroid drugs. V usage is TRBV6-2 or TRBV6-3 and J usage is TRBJ2-6, with 10 bases aligning to TRBD1. This receptor was identified in a woman in her 30s with Graves disease. The CDR3 nucleotides are TGTGCCAGCAGTTACGCGGGACAGGGGTCCTCTGGGGCCAACGTCCTGACTTTC. Its translation: CASSYAGQGSSGANVLTF.